This entry lists 19 T cell receptor beta chains sequenced from one sample in a study of CD8 T cells in ankylosing spondylitis. Antigen specificity for these receptors is unknown. Study findings and constraints: A TCR beta motif of fewer than 10 highly homologous variants seemed to mark ankylosing spondylitis blood.

TCRdb redid the calling of the 5' RACE reads with MiXCR, one entry per CDR3 protein. The data contain around 890,000 distinct CDR3 sequences, 10% to 15% of them seen just once; the ten biggest clones take up approximately 0.51%. Sequencing was performed on blood, either unsorted or a sorted T cell fraction (not recorded which). Every receptor here comes from a male donor with ankylosing spondylitis.

The chain joins TRBV20-1 to TRBJ1-6, with D perhaps matching TRBD1 (5 bases). The ends were cut back, 0 bases at V and 5 bases at J, with 8 bases in the middle. The germline gives CDR1 DFQATT, CDR2 SNEGSKA (reference sequence). The CDR3 extends over 14 amino acids. The chain's CDR3 is CSARDLGDNSPLHF. As DNA, the CDR3 is TGCAGTGCTAGAGATCTGGGGGATAATTCACCCCTCCACTTT.

This clonotype was seen more than once but under ten times. This CDR3 is CSALKTGGTYEQYF. CDR3 nucleotides: TGCAGTGCTCTTAAGACAGGGGGAACCTACGAGCAGTACTTC. This chain connects TRBV20-1 to TRBJ2-7, with 9 bases aligning to TRBD1. CDR3 length: 14 amino acids. CDR1 is DFQATT, CDR2 SNEGSKA, per germline (reference sequence). Germline trimming cut 5 bases from V and 2 bases from J; bases unmatched to any gene: 7.

V is TRBV3-1 and J is TRBJ2-7, with D tentatively TRBD2 (6 bases). The CDR3 has 17 residues. Per germline, CDR1 LGHDT and CDR2 YNNKEL (reference sequence). Trimming shortened V by 0 bases and J by 3 bases, and 18 bases separated the two germline ends. DNA for the CDR3: TGTGCCAGCAGCCAAGATCGGGTGCGGATGGGGGGCTACGAGCAGTACTTC. Amino acid sequence: CASSQDRVRMGGYEQYF.

The chain is built from TRBV20-1 and TRBJ1-1; a weak D match, TRBD1 (6 bases). CDR1 DFQATT and CDR2 SNEGSKA come from the germline V gene (reference sequence). Deletions cut 4 bases from V and 2 bases from J, with 11 bases between. The CDR3 length is 13 residues. The CDR3, as DNA: TGCAGTGCTACTTACAGGGATAACACTGAAGCTTTCTTT. It is translated as CSATYRDNTEAFF.

This clonotype was seen many times. The rearrangement uses TRBV7-2 and TRBJ2-1; maybe TRBD1 (5 bases). V was trimmed by 6 bases and J by 4 bases, leaving 16 bases between them. The CDR3 has 15 amino acids. Germline assignment: CDR1 SGHTA and CDR2 FQGNSA. CDR3 in DNA: TGTGCCAGCAGGACGCAGGGCCGAACTTACAATGAGCAGTTCTTC. Protein product: CASRTQGRTYNEQFF.

Ten or more counts support this clonotype. This chain links TRBV7-2 with TRBJ2-2; D is unclear. V was clipped by 4 bases and J by 2 bases, with 8 bases between them. The CDR3 loop spans 14 amino acids. The germline V gene encodes CDR1 SGHTA and CDR2 FQGNSA. CDR3: CASSSRLNTGELFF. In DNA form, the CDR3 reads TGTGCCAGCAGCTCTCGCCTTAACACCGGGGAGCTGTTTTTT.

This clonotype was observed a few times. The chain recombines TRBV10-3 with TRBJ2-2, with TRBD1 matching 7 bases. Germline CDR1 and CDR2: ENHRY and SYGVKD. V dropped 8 bases and J dropped 7; count of bases not matched to a gene: 7. The CDR3 extends over 13 amino acids. CDR3 in amino acids: CAIGTEEGGELFF. The CDR3 nucleotides are TGTGCCATCGGGACAGAGGAAGGCGGGGAGCTGTTTTTT.

This chain uses TRBV20-1 with TRBJ1-1; TRBD1 might be the D (6 bases). The V end was cut by 6 bases, the J end by 3 bases, with 14 bases between. The CDR3 runs to 13 residues. From germline, CDR1 is DFQATT and CDR2 SNEGSKA (reference sequence). CDR3 in DNA: TGCAGTGCACTCAGAGGGGGGGACACTGAAGCTTTCTTT. Its protein product is CSALRGGDTEAFF.

The chain uses TRBV11-2 and TRBJ2-7, with 16 nucleotides matching TRBD2. The CDR3 spans 17 residues. The ends lost 3 bases at V and 4 bases at J; junction bases unmatched: 6. Germline loops: CDR1 SGHAT, CDR2 FQNNGV. CDR3 in DNA: TGTGCCAGCAGCTTCGGGACTAGCGGGAGGGCCAGGTACGAGCAGTACTTC. It translates to CASSFGTSGRARYEQYF.

This clonotype was picked up a small number of times. This chain connects TRBV5-1 to TRBJ2-5, with no clear D. Deletions cut 4 bases from V and 1 base from J, with 14 bases between. Germline V gene data show CDR1 as SGHRS and CDR2 as YFSETQ. This CDR3 is 15 amino acids long. The CDR3 spells CASSHNSGPQETQYF. CDR3 sequence (DNA): TGCGCCAGCAGCCATAACTCCGGGCCCCAAGAGACCCAGTACTTC. The whole variable domain, remainder taken from reference TRBV5-1 and TRBJ2-5, is KAGVTQTPRYLIKTRGQQVTLSCSPISGHRSVSWYQQTPGQGLQFLFEYFSETQRNKGNFPGRFSGRQFSNSRSEMNVSTLELGDSALYLCASSHNSGPQETQYFGPGTRLLVL.

This clonotype was recorded a few times. The CDR3 region is CASSSGDGNSPLHF. The CDR3 region has the DNA TGTGCCAGCAGTAGCGGGGACGGGAATTCACCCCTCCACTTT. The chain recombines TRBV2 with TRBJ1-6; D is perhaps TRBD1 (5 bases). V lost 5 bases and J 7 bases, leaving 12 bases between the germline ends. The CDR3 has 14 residues. CDR1 is SNHLY and CDR2 is FYNNEI in the germline V gene.

This clonotype occurred a few times. CDR3 loop: CSASRGGLSTGELFF. The CDR3 DNA reads TGCAGTGCCAGTAGGGGGGGCCTGAGCACCGGGGAGCTGTTTTTT. This rearrangement joins TRBV20-1 to TRBJ2-2, with D possibly being TRBD2 (7 bases). Germline V CDR1 and CDR2: DFQATT, SNEGSKA (reference sequence). V was trimmed by 6 bases and J by 4 bases, leaving 18 bases between them. The CDR3 has 15 residues.

This clonotype was detected many times. This chain uses TRBV29-1 with TRBJ1-2, with D possibly matching TRBD1 (5 bases). The CDR3 extends over 13 amino acids. Trimming removed 1 base at V and 7 bases at J, with 13 bases between. Per the germline V gene, CDR1 is SQVTM and CDR2 is ANQGSEA. The CDR3 is CSVEAGTPGGYTF. Here the CDR3 DNA reads TGCAGCGTTGAAGCCGGGACCCCCGGTGGCTACACCTTC.

This clonotype has only a few counts. CDR3: CSVGVGGLNTEAFF. CDR3 nucleotides: TGCAGCGTTGGGGTTGGGGGGTTAAACACTGAAGCTTTCTTT. The chain has TRBV29-1 and TRBJ1-1; maybe TRBD1 (5 bases). V was cut by 4 bases and J by 2 bases, with 14 bases left in between. Looked up from germline, CDR1 is SQVTM and CDR2 is ANQGSEA. The CDR3 covers 14 residues.

This clonotype was seen a handful of times. V usage is TRBV9 and J usage is TRBJ2-7; D is uncertain. The germline gives CDR1 SGDLS, CDR2 YYNGEE. The CDR3 runs 15 residues. V was pared by 0 bases and J by 0 bases, with 10 bases between. CDR3 DNA: TGTGCCAGCAGCGTAGCTACCACCAGCTCCTACGAGCAGTACTTC. Its translation: CASSVATTSSYEQYF.

This clonotype was recorded once. The J gene is TRBJ1-1, the V gene TRBV7-9; the D is unclear. V dropped 0 bases and J dropped 5 bases, with 7 bases sitting between them. The CDR3 is 13 residues long. Looked up from germline, CDR1 is SEHNR and CDR2 is FQNEAQ (reference sequence). The CDR3, as DNA: TGTGCCAGCAGCTTAGCGCTTTATACTGAAGCTTTCTTT. Residues: CASSLALYTEAFF.

This clonotype was counted a few times. The chain carries TRBV20-1 and TRBJ2-4, with 13 bases fitting TRBD2. CDR1 is DFQATT and CDR2 is SNEGSKA in the germline V gene (reference sequence). V shed 1 base and J 4 bases; nucleotides not matched to a gene: 1. The CDR3 consists of 15 residues. This CDR3 is CSARGTSGRKNIQYF. The CDR3 bases are TGCAGTGCTAGAGGGACTAGCGGGAGAAAAAACATTCAGTACTTC.

This clonotype was seen more than once but under ten times. The chain is built from TRBV12-3 or TRBV12-4 and TRBJ2-2; no firm D call. The CDR3 sequence is 13 residues long. V was trimmed by 6 bases and J by 5 bases, leaving 10 bases between them. The CDR3 loop is CASRWTQTGELFF. As DNA, the CDR3 is TGTGCCAGCAGGTGGACCCAGACCGGGGAGCTGTTTTTT.

This clonotype was detected a few times. The rearrangement uses TRBV3-1 and TRBJ2-7; no clear D gene. Looked up from germline, CDR1 is LGHDT and CDR2 is YNNKEL (reference sequence). The ends were cut back, 0 bases at V and 2 bases at J, with 2 bases in the middle. This CDR3 region has 12 residues. The CDR3 spells CASSQEPYEQYF. The CDR3, as DNA: TGTGCCAGCAGCCAAGAACCCTACGAGCAGTACTTC.